These 16 T cell receptor beta chains originate from one sample sequenced in a study of blood T cell repertoires in COVID-19. TCRdb keeps only in-frame clones here, not all; method: immunoSEQ multiplex PCR. The sample has around 5,500 clones, around 90% seen once. What was sequenced was peripheral blood. The receptors were sampled from a man aged 60-69 years with acute or convalescent COVID-19.

This chain joins TRBV27 and TRBJ1-1, with 8 bases identical to TRBD1. The CDR3 has 14 amino acids. J was trimmed by 4 bases and V by 5 bases; bases with no gene match: 6. Looked up from germline, CDR1 is MNHEY and CDR2 is SMNVEV (reference sequence). This chain's CDR3 is CASSVGQGFTEAFF. The CDR3 nucleotides are TGTGCCAGCAGTGTCGGACAGGGCTTCACTGAAGCTTTCTTT.

J is TRBJ2-6 and V is TRBV15; D may be TRBD1 (5 bases). The CDR3 sequence is 17 residues long. V was cut by 3 bases and J by 2 bases, with 14 bases left in between. Germline values: CDR1 LNHNV, CDR2 YYDKDF (reference sequence). This chain's CDR3 is CATSSGRLGPGANVLTF. The CDR3 DNA is TGTGCCACCAGCAGTGGCCGACTGGGGCCTGGGGCCAACGTCCTGACTTTC.

V usage is TRBV2 and J usage is TRBJ1-1; a possible D gene is TRBD1 (5 bases). Germline V lookup: CDR1 SNHLY, CDR2 FYNNEI. Trimming removed 7 bases from V and 6 bases from J, with 30 bases in between. This CDR3 has 18 residues. In DNA form, the CDR3 reads TGTGCCAGCAACTCCCCTATGAGTGCGGGACCGTGGGACCCTGAAGCTTTCTTT. Protein product: CASNSPMSAGPWDPEAFF.

The V gene is TRBV7-2, the J gene TRBJ2-5; D gene unclear. CDR1 SGHTA and CDR2 FQGNSA come from the germline V gene. V dropped 1 base and J dropped 2 bases, with 8 bases sitting between them. This CDR3 region has 14 residues. CDR3 bases: TGTGCCAGCAGCTTAGTTCCGCAGCAAGAGACCCAGTACTTC. Protein: CASSLVPQQETQYF.

The V and J genes are TRBV7-9 and TRBJ2-4; D may be TRBD1 (6 bases). CDR1 is SEHNR, CDR2 FQNEAQ, per germline (reference sequence). CDR3 length: 15 residues. Trimming pared 0 bases from V and 12 bases from J, leaving 18 bases between. The CDR3 protein is CASSLADSGNPAQYF. The CDR3 bases are TGTGCCAGCAGCTTAGCGGACAGCGGCAATCCGGCTCAGTACTTC.

The chain carries TRBV5-1 and TRBJ2-1, with 8 bases lining up with TRBD2. The V and J ends lost 2 bases and 8 bases, in that order; junction bases with no gene match: 9. Germline CDR1 and CDR2: SGHRS and YFSETQ. This CDR3 region has 15 residues. The CDR3 DNA reads TGCGCCAGCAGCTTAGGCGGGAGGTCGATCGATGAGCAGTTCTTC. Residues: CASSLGGRSIDEQFF.

This clone came up a few times. This rearrangement joins TRBV2 to TRBJ1-1; weak D call: TRBD1 (6 bases). CDR3 size: 16 residues. Germline V CDR1 and CDR2: SNHLY, FYNNEI. V lost 1 base and J 4 bases, leaving 16 bases between the germline ends. CDR3 in amino acids: CASSEDGGAWGTEAFF. The CDR3 DNA is TGTGCCAGCAGTGAAGATGGGGGGGCTTGGGGCACTGAAGCTTTCTTT. The variable domain in full, with the rest retrieved from reference TRBV2 and TRBJ1-1, is EPEVTQTPSHQVTQMGQEVILRCVPISNHLYFYWYRQILGQKVEFLVSFYNNEISEKSEIFDDQFSVERPDGSNFTLKIRSTKLEDSAMYFCASSEDGGAWGTEAFFGQGTRLTVV.

The rearrangement joins TRBV19 to TRBJ1-5; D unclear. The CDR3 loop spans 15 amino acids. Trimming took 3 bases from V and 4 from J, leaving 13 bases between them. CDR1 and CDR2 from the germline V gene are LNHDA and SQIVND (reference sequence). The DNA for the CDR3 is TGTGCCAGTAGTATTCACGGGGAAACGAATCAGCCCCAGCATTTT. Amino acid sequence: CASSIHGETNQPQHF.

The genes are TRBV15 and TRBJ1-2, with D maybe TRBD1 (5 bases). There are 18 residues in the CDR3. With 5 bases removed from V and 4 bases from J, the gap between germline ends came to 26 bases. Germline V gene data show CDR1 as LNHNV and CDR2 as YYDKDF (reference sequence). The CDR3 sequence: CATSPSGRGRTSGYGYTF. CDR3 DNA: TGTGCCACCAGCCCCTCCGGGAGGGGACGGACCTCGGGCTATGGCTACACCTTC.

The chain has TRBV5-1 and TRBJ2-5; 9 positions match TRBD1. The CDR3 is 14 amino acids. Trimming removed 3 bases from V and 1 base from J; junction bases left unmatched: 1. CDR1 and CDR2 (germline): SGHRS, YFSETQ. As DNA, the CDR3 is TGCGCCAGCAGCTGGGGACAGGGCCAAGAGACCCAGTACTTC. The encoded protein is CASSWGQGQETQYF.

The rearrangement joins TRBV19 to TRBJ1-6; D may be TRBD1 (6 bases). Germline CDR1 reads LNHDA; CDR2 reads SQIVND (reference sequence). V shed 4 bases and J shed 6 bases, with 10 bases lying between them. The CDR3 totals 14 residues. This CDR3 is CASSTTGFNSPLHF. As DNA, the CDR3 is TGTGCCAGTAGTACGACAGGTTTTAATTCACCCCTCCACTTT.

Here the CDR3 reads CASSPGGSGYTF. CDR3 sequence (DNA): TGTGCCAGCAGCCCCGGGGGGAGCGGCTACACCTTC. V and J are TRBV6-6 and TRBJ1-2, with D perhaps matching TRBD1 (5 bases). V shed 6 bases and J shed 8 bases, with 13 bases lying between them. Per the germline V gene, CDR1 is MNHNY and CDR2 is SVGAGI (reference sequence). The CDR3 is 12 residues long.

The V call is TRBV29-1, the J call TRBJ2-7, with TRBD2 matching over 10 bases. Unmatched junction bases numbered 6, after V lost 5 bases and J lost 2 bases. CDR3 length equals 14 residues. Germline V gene lookup returns CDR1 SQVTM and CDR2 ANQGSEA. The CDR3 coding sequence is TGCAGCGTTACTTCTAGCGGGAGTACCTACGAGCAGTACTTC. It translates to CSVTSSGSTYEQYF.

The chain recombines TRBV5-6 with TRBJ1-1, with TRBD1 as a possible D gene (5 bases). Germline V gene data show CDR1 as SGHDT and CDR2 as YYEEEE. This CDR3 is built from 15 residues. With 4 bases removed from V and 4 bases from J, the gap between germline ends came to 17 bases. CDR3 protein: CASSMRRGGGTEAFF. CDR3 sequence (DNA): TGTGCCAGCAGCATGAGGAGGGGCGGCGGCACTGAAGCTTTCTTT.

This rearrangement joins TRBV6-4 to TRBJ2-3; the D is unclear. This CDR3 is built from 13 residues. V lost 3 bases to trimming and J lost 0 bases, with 4 bases between them. The germline CDR1 and CDR2 sequences are MRHNA and SNTAGT. DNA for the CDR3: TGTGCCAGCAGTGATCGGAGCACAGATACGCAGTATTTT. Translating gives CASSDRSTDTQYF.

The chain is built from TRBV5-1 and TRBJ2-1, with 8 bases matching TRBD1. After removal of 0 bases from V and 2 bases from J, the junction contained 7 bases not matched to a gene. Germline V gives CDR1 SGHRS, CDR2 YFSETQ. The CDR3 loop spans 17 amino acids. The DNA of the CDR3 is TGCGCCAGCAGCTTGGACCTAGGACAGGGCACCTACAATGAGCAGTTCTTC. Translated: CASSLDLGQGTYNEQFF.